These 26 T cell receptor beta chains share one sample of origin, sequenced in a study of a mutant IDH1 vaccine in newly diagnosed glioma. Their antigen targets remain unknown. Method: immunoSEQ multiplex PCR; TCRdb's copy keeps in-frame clones and lacks some. The top ten clones hold roughly 4.3% of a sample with tens of thousands of clones, 84% of them seen once. Sample time point: week 47, end of study. The content of each vaccine dose was 300 ug of mutant IDH1 20-mer peptide, and topical imiquimod accompanied it. Source: PBMCs, taken from a glioma patient whose treatment included an IDH1 peptide vaccine. All receptors derive from a woman between 25 and 40 years old with glioma. Some clones in this sample may be carry-over from other donors' samples.

The sample holds one count of this clone. This chain uses TRBV10-3 with TRBJ2-2, with TRBD2 identical over 14 bases. After removal of 6 bases from V and 4 bases from J, the junction contained 4 bases not matched to a gene. Germline assignment: CDR1 ENHRY and CDR2 SYGVKD. The CDR3 loop spans 16 amino acids. For the CDR3, the DNA is TGTGCCATCAGCCCGACTAGCGGGAGGGGCACCGGGGAGCTGTTTTTT. It codes for CAISPTSGRGTGELFF.

The chain is built from TRBV5-4 and TRBJ2-5; 13 nucleotides match TRBD2. V dropped 4 bases and J dropped 1; count of bases not matched to a gene: 4. Germline CDR1 is SGHNT and CDR2 is YYREEE (reference sequence). The CDR3 sequence is 16 residues long. DNA for the CDR3: TGTGCCAGCAGCCGGGGGACTAGCGGGGCCCAAGAGACCCAGTACTTC. Residues: CASSRGTSGAQETQYF.

The chain carries TRBV28 and TRBJ2-7; D is possibly TRBD2 (6 bases). The germline V gene has CDR1 MDHEN and CDR2 SYDVKM. Trimming cost V 2 bases and J 2 bases, with 10 bases left between them. CDR3 size: 14 residues. CDR3 nucleotide sequence: TGTGCCAGCAGTTTAAACGGGAGACCCTACGAGCAGTACTTC. This encodes CASSLNGRPYEQYF.

The chain recombines TRBV7-3 with TRBJ1-1; TRBD1 matches at 7 bases. The CDR3 extends over 12 amino acids. Germline V gene data show CDR1 as SGHTA and CDR2 as FQGTGA. V dropped 5 bases and J dropped 8; count of bases not matched to a gene: 5. In DNA form, the CDR3 reads TGTGCCAGCAGCACTCGGACAGGAGAAGCTTTCTTT. It is translated as CASSTRTGEAFF.

V and J are TRBV9 and TRBJ2-5; D possibly matches TRBD1 or TRBD2 (5 bases each). The CDR3 has 16 amino acids. With 0 bases removed from V and 4 bases from J, the gap between germline ends came to 16 bases. Germline CDR1 is SGDLS and CDR2 is YYNGEE. This CDR3 reads CASSVGGQGPVETQYF. DNA for the CDR3: TGTGCCAGCAGCGTAGGTGGCCAGGGACCGGTAGAGACCCAGTACTTC.

V gene TRBV7-6 combines with J gene TRBJ1-1, with D unresolved. Germline CDR1 and CDR2: SGHVS and FNYEAQ. The CDR3 extends over 14 amino acids. V gave up 1 base and J gave up 4 bases, with 10 bases separating them. CDR3: CASSLGLLSTEAFF. DNA for the CDR3: TGTGCCAGCAGCTTAGGACTGCTCAGCACTGAAGCTTTCTTT. Filled out from reference TRBV7-6 and TRBJ1-1, the complete variable domain reads GAGVSQSPRYKVTKRGQDVALRCDPISGHVSLYWYRQALGQGPEFLTYFNYEAQQDKSGLPNDRFSAERPEGSISTLTIQRTEQRDSAMYRCASSLGLLSTEAFFGQGTRLTVV.

The J gene is TRBJ2-7, the V gene TRBV7-9, with D perhaps matching TRBD1 or TRBD2 (7 bases each). The V gene lost 4 bases and the J gene lost 4 bases, with 17 bases spanning the gap. CDR3 length equals 15 residues. Germline V gives CDR1 SEHNR, CDR2 FQNEAQ (reference sequence). In DNA, the CDR3 is TGTGCCAGCAGCTCCCAGGGGGGGGTAGGGTACGAGCAGTACTTC. It is translated as CASSSQGGVGYEQYF.

Only a few counts were recorded for this clone. This chain uses TRBV5-6 with TRBJ1-5; D gene uncertain. Per germline, CDR1 SGHDT and CDR2 YYEEEE. V was pared by 0 bases and J by 6 bases, with 4 bases between. This CDR3 has 12 residues. The DNA for the CDR3 is TGTGCCAGCAGCTTGGGCATTCAGCCCCAGCATTTT. Amino acids: CASSLGIQPQHF.

This clone was found once. The V gene is TRBV7-9, the J gene TRBJ1-1; 8 bases match TRBD1. J was trimmed by 6 bases and V by 11 bases; bases with no gene match: 11. CDR1 is SEHNR and CDR2 is FQNEAQ in the germline V gene (reference sequence). The CDR3 loop spans 13 amino acids. The CDR3 DNA reads as TGTGCCGGAGTCCAGGGGGCACTACCTGAAGCTTTCTTT. It translates to CAGVQGALPEAFF. Full variable domain (missing parts from reference TRBV7-9 and TRBJ1-1): DTGVSQNPRHKITKRGQNVTFRCDPISEHNRLYWYRQTLGQGPEFLTYFQNEAQLEKSRLLSDRFSAERPKGSFSTLEIQRTEQGDSAMYLCAGVQGALPEAFFGQGTRLTVV.

For the CDR3, the DNA is TGTGCCAGCAGCTTCAGGGGCTTAGAGACCCAGTACTTC. It translates to CASSFRGLETQYF. The chain is built from TRBV5-4 and TRBJ2-5; tentative D call: TRBD1 (6 bases). This CDR3 region has 13 residues. Germline loops: CDR1 SGHNT, CDR2 YYREEE (reference sequence). The germline V and J ends were trimmed by 2 bases and 4 bases, with 9 bases remaining between them.

As DNA, the CDR3 is TGTGCCAGCAGCTTAGACGGAACAGGGCGCAATCAGCCCCAGCATTTT. Its protein product is CASSLDGTGRNQPQHF. The chain recombines TRBV7-9 with TRBJ1-5; D possibly corresponds to TRBD1 (6 bases). Trimming stripped 1 base from V and 2 bases from J, with 12 bases between. Germline V gives CDR1 SEHNR, CDR2 FQNEAQ (reference sequence). This CDR3 has 16 residues.

The chain has TRBV9 and TRBJ2-6; 9 bases fit TRBD2. CDR1 SGDLS and CDR2 YYNGEE come from the germline V gene. The V gene end was trimmed by 7 bases and the J gene end by 13 bases; junction bases not matched to a gene: 9. CDR3 length: 13 amino acids. The chain's CDR3 is CASGREGSSVLTF. CDR3 DNA sequence: TGTGCCAGCGGGCGGGAGGGGTCTAGTGTCCTGACTTTC.

This clone was detected only a few times. The chain recombines TRBV7-8 with TRBJ2-2; tentatively, D is TRBD1 or TRBD2 (5 bases each). Trimming pared 5 bases from V and 4 bases from J, leaving 17 bases between. The CDR3 runs 16 residues. Germline CDR1 and CDR2: SGHVS and FQNEAQ. The CDR3 sequence: CASSVSGTYFTGELFF. CDR3 in DNA: TGTGCCAGCAGCGTTTCCGGGACGTATTTCACCGGGGAGCTGTTTTTT.

V and J are TRBV10-2 and TRBJ2-2; the match to TRBD1 covers 9 bases. V trimming: 2 bases; J trimming: 5 bases; junction bases outside the gene matches: 9. Germline CDR1 WSHSY, CDR2 SAAADI. CDR3 length equals 17 residues. CDR3 sequence: CASSEMVQGAGTGELFF. The CDR3 DNA reads TGCGCCAGCAGTGAGATGGTACAGGGGGCGGGGACCGGGGAGCTGTTTTTT.

V gene TRBV6-5 combines with J gene TRBJ1-5; D unresolved. Trimming cost V 6 bases and J 6 bases, with 12 bases left between them. Germline V gene sequence: CDR1 MNHEY, CDR2 SVGAGI. The CDR3 runs 13 residues. This CDR3 is CASRGRVGQPQHF. DNA of the CDR3: TGTGCCAGCAGGGGGAGGGTGGGTCAGCCCCAGCATTTT.

V usage is TRBV10-2 and J usage is TRBJ2-2, with D uncertain. CDR1 is WSHSY, CDR2 SAAADI, per germline. This CDR3 is 16 amino acids long. V shed 3 bases and J shed 1 base, with 12 bases lying between them. CDR3 nucleotide sequence: TGCGCCAGCAGTGAACAGCCCACGTTGAACACCGGGGAGCTGTTTTTT. This gives the protein CASSEQPTLNTGELFF.

The chain couples TRBV29-1 to TRBJ1-2; TRBD1 is a possible D gene (6 bases). Trimming pared 4 bases from V and 8 bases from J, leaving 8 bases between. This CDR3 is 10 amino acids long. The V gene's germline CDR1 is SQVTM and CDR2 ANQGSEA. The CDR3 here is CSVVGGGYTF. In DNA, the CDR3 is TGCAGCGTTGTGGGGGGCGGCTACACCTTC.

This clone was detected only once. CDR3 loop: CASSVWTGDGTEAFF. The CDR3 DNA is TGTGCCAGCAGTGTGTGGACAGGGGACGGCACTGAAGCTTTCTTT. The chain recombines TRBV2 with TRBJ1-1, with 9 positions matching TRBD1. The CDR3 is made up of 15 amino acids. CDR1 is SNHLY, CDR2 FYNNEI, per germline. Trimming cost V 4 bases and J 4 bases; bases outside gene matches: 7.

The gene calls are TRBV6-6 and TRBJ2-1, with D unresolved. Trimming pared 2 bases from V and 4 bases from J, leaving 6 bases between. The germline CDR1 and CDR2 sequences are MNHNY and SVGAGI (reference sequence). The CDR3 contains 13 residues. In DNA form, the CDR3 reads TGTGCCAGCAGTTACACCGGTTACAATGAGCAGTTCTTC. Encoded protein: CASSYTGYNEQFF.

This chain joins TRBV10-1 and TRBJ2-6, with D maybe TRBD1 (6 bases). The V gene lost 7 bases and the J gene lost 0 bases, with 10 bases spanning the gap. The CDR3 sequence is 15 residues long. Germline CDR1 and CDR2: WNHNN and SYGVQD (reference sequence). CDR3 sequence (DNA): TGCGCCAGCACCCCAGGGGCCTCTGGGGCCAACGTCCTGACTTTC. Translated: CASTPGASGANVLTF.

The chain recombines TRBV7-4 with TRBJ1-2; unclear D gene. The V end was cut by 2 bases, the J end by 1 base, with 11 bases between. Germline V gene lookup returns CDR1 SGHVT and CDR2 SQSDAQ. The CDR3 runs 15 residues. The CDR3 is CASSLRRPNNYGYTF. The CDR3 region has the DNA TGTGCCAGCAGCTTAAGAAGGCCGAATAACTATGGCTACACCTTC.

The genes are TRBV5-1 and TRBJ1-1; D uncertain. In germline, CDR1 is SGHRS, CDR2 YFSETQ. This CDR3 has 13 residues. Trimming removed 2 bases from V and 5 bases from J, with 10 bases in between. The CDR3 DNA follows: TGCGCCAGCAGCTTAAAGGAAGGGACTGAAGCTTTCTTT. This codes for CASSLKEGTEAFF.

The gene calls are TRBV7-9 and TRBJ2-3; 8 nucleotides agree with TRBD2. Germline V gene lookup returns CDR1 SEHNR and CDR2 FQNEAQ (reference sequence). This CDR3 comprises 19 residues. J was trimmed by 2 bases and V by 5 bases; bases with no gene match: 18. CDR3 sequence reads: CASSVMNPAQREFTDTQYF. In nucleotides, the CDR3 is TGTGCCAGCAGCGTTATGAACCCTGCCCAGCGGGAGTTCACAGATACGCAGTATTTT. The full variable domain, with the rest looked up from reference TRBV7-9 and TRBJ2-3, is DTGVSQNPRHKITKRGQNVTFRCDPISEHNRLYWYRQTLGQGPEFLTYFQNEAQLEKSRLLSDRFSAERPKGSFSTLEIQRTEQGDSAMYLCASSVMNPAQREFTDTQYFGPGTRLTVL.

The CDR3 is CSVEWGVRGNEQFF. The CDR3 coding sequence is TGCAGCGTTGAGTGGGGTGTCAGAGGCAATGAGCAGTTCTTC. This chain uses TRBV29-1 with TRBJ2-1; the D is unclear. The CDR3 is made up of 14 amino acids. V was clipped by 3 bases and J by 6 bases, with 15 bases between them. From germline, CDR1 is SQVTM and CDR2 ANQGSEA.

This clone was picked up a small number of times. This chain connects TRBV6-6 to TRBJ1-5; D gene uncertain. This CDR3 is 13 amino acids long. Germline assignment: CDR1 MNHNY and CDR2 SVGAGI (reference sequence). The V and J ends lost 10 bases and 6 bases respectively, with 16 bases between them. The CDR3 spells CATLRGAGQPQHF. The CDR3 DNA sequence: TGTGCCACCCTGAGAGGAGCCGGTCAGCCCCAGCATTTT.

This chain uses TRBV5-1 with TRBJ2-1; TRBD2 agrees at 10 bases. Per germline, CDR1 SGHRS and CDR2 YFSETQ. With V trimmed by 3 bases and J by 1 base, 10 bases remained unmatched. The CDR3 is 18 residues long. DNA of the CDR3: TGCGCCAGCAGCTCGAGCGGGAGGGCCGGTATGTCCTACAATGAGCAGTTCTTC. This translates into CASSSSGRAGMSYNEQFF.